Below, 10 T cell receptor beta chains from the same sample are listed, as sequenced in a study of CXCR3-negative and CXCR3-positive naive CD8 T cells. 5' RACE with UMI labels generated the TRB cDNA libraries. With the 5' RACE reads reprocessed, TCRdb shows one record per CDR3 protein and no DNA. This table lists tens of thousands of distinct CDR3 sequences. Sequencing input: naive CXCR3- CD8+ T cells from blood. Subset described: CD45RO-CCR7+CD27+CD95- naive CD8+ T cells lacking CXCR3 (TNR3-). The receptors were gathered from a human donor in good health. Some clones in this sample may be carry-over from other donors' samples.

The chain combines TRBV5-1 with TRBJ2-5; the TCRdb D gene call, TRBD2, has no DNA to confirm it. The CDR3 consists of 15 residues. CDR1 and CDR2 from the germline V gene are SGHRS and YFSETQ. CDR3: CASSQRTSGVETQYF.

The V and J genes are TRBV7-9 and TRBJ2-1; the TRBD1 assignment by TCRdb is unverifiable without DNA. CDR1 and CDR2 from the germline V gene are SEHNR and FQNEAQ (reference sequence). The CDR3 has 12 residues. CDR3 in amino acids: CASSFTGNEQFF.

The chain employs TRBV4-1 and TRBJ2-7; TCRdb's D gene call, TRBD2, goes unchecked for lack of DNA. Germline V gives CDR1 MGHRA, CDR2 YSYEKL. The CDR3 sequence is 16 residues long. The CDR3 is CASSQEAGGLGYEQYF.

This sequence joins TRBV7-9 and TRBJ2-1; TCRdb reports TRBD2, a call that lacks DNA to check it against. Germline assignment: CDR1 SEHNR and CDR2 FQNEAQ (reference sequence). The CDR3 has 16 amino acids. The CDR3: CASSLEGGGPENEQFF. Variable domain in full (rest from reference TRBV7-9 and TRBJ2-1): DTGVSQNPRHKITKRGQNVTFRCDPISEHNRLYWYRQTLGQGPEFLTYFQNEAQLEKSRLLSDRFSAERPKGSFSTLEIQRTEQGDSAMYLCASSLEGGGPENEQFFGPGTRLTVL.

V gene TRBV28 combines with J gene TRBJ2-7. The CDR3 length is 11 residues. The germline gives CDR1 MDHEN, CDR2 SYDVKM. The CDR3 sequence: CASSNKFEQYF.

The rearrangement joins TRBV20-1 to TRBJ2-5; with no DNA, the TCRdb D assignment of TRBD2 cannot be verified. Per germline, CDR1 DFQATT and CDR2 SNEGSKA (reference sequence). This CDR3 spans 16 amino acids. CDR3 sequence reads: CSAYYTSGIYQETQYF.

J is TRBJ2-1 and V is TRBV15. This CDR3 has 12 amino acids. The germline V gene has CDR1 LNHNV and CDR2 YYDKDF (reference sequence). CDR3 region: CATSRRNGEQFF.

The V call is TRBV11-3, the J call TRBJ2-5; no DNA is available, so the TRBD2 call from TCRdb remains unchecked. The CDR3 has 16 residues. Looked up from germline, CDR1 is SGHNT and CDR2 is YENEEA. The chain's CDR3 is CASSLGGGGAHETQYF.

The gene calls are TRBV28 and TRBJ1-5; TCRdb selects TRBD1, and the lack of DNA leaves this call unchecked. This CDR3 is 15 amino acids long. Germline V gene lookup returns CDR1 MDHEN and CDR2 SYDVKM. CDR3 sequence: CATSPLYRAYQPQHF.

CDR3 sequence reads: CASSKGTSGVNEQFF. This rearrangement joins TRBV9 to TRBJ2-1; the D gene TCRdb calls, TRBD2, cannot be checked with no DNA. This CDR3 is 15 amino acids long. Germline CDR1 reads SGDLS; CDR2 reads YYNGEE. Supplemented by reference TRBV9 and TRBJ2-1, the full variable domain reads DSGVTQTPKHLITATGQRVTLRCSPRSGDLSVYWYQQSLDQGLQFLIQYYNGEERAKGNILERFSAQQFPDLHSELNLSSLELGDSALYFCASSKGTSGVNEQFFGPGTRLTVL.